These T cell receptor beta chains were read from a single sample in a study of blood T cell repertoires in COVID-19. Data came from immunoSEQ multiplex PCR; TCRdb stores just in-frame clones and leaves some out. Seen here are about 500,000 clones, roughly 87% observed once, and the top ten hold 0.7%. Sequenced input: PBMCs or T cells enriched from blood (not recorded which). All receptors come from a woman aged 18-35 years who had recovered from COVID-19. Both conserved end residues are part of each CDR3. The D gene is left open where the match is weak. The size entry is marked missing in some rows and otherwise reads once, few, many or a size class.

CASSLASGAHEQYF	TGCGCCAGCAGCTTGGCTAGCGGGGCCCACGAGCAGTACTTC	TRBV5-1	TRBJ2-7	TRBD2	NA
CASSLGGKQETQYF	TGTGCCAGCAGCTTGGGGGGCAAGCAAGAGACCCAGTACTTC	TRBV5-4	TRBJ2-5	NA	few
CAWSKGTGYEKLFF	TGTGCCTGGAGTAAAGGGACAGGGTATGAAAAACTGTTTTTT	TRBV30	TRBJ1-4	TRBD1	NA
CASSLGGDGYTF	TGTGCCAGCAGCTTAGGGGGCGATGGCTACACCTTC	TRBV7-8	TRBJ1-2	NA	NA
CASSPRQDSNQPQHF	TGTGCCAGCAGTCCCCGACAGGATAGCAATCAGCCCCAGCATTTT	TRBV5-5	TRBJ1-5	NA	NA
CASSFNTFGTGDEKLFF	TGTGCCAGCAGTTTCAACACCTTCGGGACAGGGGACGAAAAACTGTTTTTT	TRBV28	TRBJ1-4	TRBD1	NA
CASSFRNPGELFF	TGTGCCAGCAGTTTTCGTAATCCCGGGGAGCTGTTTTTT	TRBV28	TRBJ2-2	NA	NA
CASSPIQGVTDTQYF	TGTGCCAGCAGCCCTATACAGGGAGTCACAGATACGCAGTATTTT	TRBV28	TRBJ2-3	NA	NA
CASSLSQGGEQYF	TGCGCCAGCAGCTTAAGTCAGGGGGGTGAGCAGTACTTC	TRBV5-1	TRBJ2-7	NA	NA
CASSQSGVRDEQFF	TGTGCCAGCAGTCAATCCGGGGTAAGGGATGAGCAGTTCTTC	TRBV28	TRBJ2-1	NA	NA
CASSPTGTGGWSTEAFF	TGCGCCAGCAGTCCCACCGGGACAGGGGGCTGGAGCACTGAAGCTTTCTTT	TRBV4-1	TRBJ1-1	TRBD1	few
CASSQPGGYMNTEAFF	TGCGCCAGCAGCCAACCCGGAGGCTACATGAACACTGAAGCTTTCTTT	TRBV4-1	TRBJ1-1	NA	NA
CASSPGSRGYTF	TGTGCCAGCAGTCCAGGGTCGAGAGGCTACACCTTC	TRBV2	TRBJ1-2	NA	NA
CASSDRQVWGRETQYF	TGTGCCAGCAGCGACAGACAGGTTTGGGGACGGGAGACCCAGTACTTC	TRBV3-1/TRBV3-2	TRBJ2-5	NA	NA
CASSPDGGGYEQYF	TGTGCCAGCTCGCCCGACGGGGGGGGCTACGAGCAGTACTTC	TRBV18	TRBJ2-7	TRBD2	NA
CASSHYRGFYEQYF	TGTGCCAGCAGCCACTACAGGGGTTTCTACGAGCAGTACTTC	TRBV3-1/TRBV3-2	TRBJ2-7	TRBD1	once
CASSEPGQGGWGYTF	TGTGCCAGCAGTGAGCCTGGACAGGGAGGATGGGGCTACACCTTC	TRBV6-2/TRBV6-3	TRBJ1-2	TRBD1	NA
CASSPGGASMNTEAFF	TGCGCCAGCAGCCCCGGTGGGGCGAGCATGAACACTGAAGCTTTCTTT	TRBV4-1	TRBJ1-1	NA	NA
CASRRDRNSPLHF	TGTGCCAGCCGACGGGACAGAAATTCACCCCTCCACTTT	TRBV21-1	TRBJ1-6	NA	once
CAISPGTGTFEQYF	TGTGCCATCAGCCCCGGGACAGGGACGTTCGAGCAGTACTTC	TRBV10-3	TRBJ2-7	TRBD1	NA
CASRPPPPIVTEAFF	TGTGCCAGCAGACCACCACCCCCTATTGTGACTGAAGCTTTCTTT	TRBV7-9	TRBJ1-1	NA	NA
CASSYKASAPGREQFF	TGTGCCAGCAGTTACAAAGCGTCAGCCCCGGGTCGGGAGCAGTTCTTC	TRBV6-5	TRBJ2-1	NA	NA
CASSQEGTGVTEAFF	TGTGCCAGCAGCCAAGAAGGGACAGGGGTCACTGAAGCTTTCTTT	TRBV3-1/TRBV3-2	TRBJ1-1	TRBD1	NA
CASTSGGRYQETQYF	TGTGCCAGCACTAGCGGGGGTCGATACCAAGAGACCCAGTACTTC	TRBV7-2	TRBJ2-5	TRBD2	NA
CAITPTGMGSPLHF	TGTGCCATCACCCCGACAGGGATGGGTTCACCCCTCCACTTT	TRBV10-3	TRBJ1-6	TRBD1	NA
CASRFTTAYGYTF	TGTGCCAGCAGGTTCACGACAGCATATGGCTACACCTTC	TRBV27	TRBJ1-2	NA	NA
CASSQDGQEDSPLHF	TGCGCCAGCAGCCAAGATGGGCAGGAAGATTCACCCCTCCACTTT	TRBV4-1	TRBJ1-6	NA	NA
CASNNREKLFF	TGTGCCAGCAATAACAGGGAAAAACTGTTTTTT	TRBV2	TRBJ1-4	NA	NA
CASSSVRGQTEAFF	TGTGCCAGCAGCTCCGTAAGGGGGCAGACTGAAGCTTTCTTT	TRBV5-6	TRBJ1-1	TRBD1	NA
CSASLEGADNEQFF	TGCAGTGCTAGTTTGGAAGGGGCGGACAATGAGCAGTTCTTC	TRBV20-1	TRBJ2-1	NA	NA
CASSFRQLANYGYTF	TGTGCCAGCAGTTTCCGACAGTTAGCTAACTATGGCTACACCTTC	TRBV6-5	TRBJ1-2	NA	NA
CASSSYRDKSYEQYF	TGTGCCAGCAGTTCATACCGGGACAAATCCTACGAGCAGTACTTC	TRBV27	TRBJ2-7	NA	NA
CASSSGHGTEAFF	TGTGCCAGCTCTTCTGGGCACGGCACTGAAGCTTTCTTT	TRBV18	TRBJ1-1	NA	NA